These 21 T cell receptor beta chains came from one sample sequenced in a study of blood T cell repertoires in COVID-19. Measured with immunoSEQ multiplex PCR; TCRdb has only the in-frame clones, and not every one. Of 85,000 to 130,000 clones listed, roughly nine tenths were seen once; the top ten hold 6%. Sample: peripheral blood. These receptor sequences come from a human donor in a cohort sampled during active COVID-19.

This sequence joins TRBV5-1 and TRBJ2-3, with 10 bases lining up with TRBD1. Germline CDR1 and CDR2: SGHRS and YFSETQ. Germline trimming cut 2 bases from V and 1 base from J; bases unmatched to any gene: 1. The CDR3 extends over 15 amino acids. CDR3 bases: TGCGCCAGCAGCTTTGGGACAGGGGGCACAGATACGCAGTATTTT. This encodes CASSFGTGGTDTQYF. Supplemented by reference TRBV5-1 and TRBJ2-3, the full variable domain reads KAGVTQTPRYLIKTRGQQVTLSCSPISGHRSVSWYQQTPGQGLQFLFEYFSETQRNKGNFPGRFSGRQFSNSRSEMNVSTLELGDSALYLCASSFGTGGTDTQYFGPGTRLTVL.

The V gene is TRBV29-1, the J gene TRBJ2-7; a possible D gene is TRBD1 (5 bases). Trimming took off 2 bases at V and 0 bases at J, with 14 bases between the two ends. From germline, CDR1 is SQVTM and CDR2 ANQGSEA. This CDR3 spans 15 amino acids. The CDR3 reads CSVESLQERSYEQYF. The CDR3 DNA reads as TGCAGCGTTGAATCCCTACAGGAACGCTCCTACGAGCAGTACTTC.

V usage is TRBV27 and J usage is TRBJ1-4; D remains unclear. CDR1 MNHEY and CDR2 SMNVEV come from the germline V gene (reference sequence). This CDR3 comprises 15 residues. V lost 4 bases and J 8 bases, leaving 17 bases between the germline ends. This CDR3 reads CASSSLLEVREKLFF. CDR3 nucleotide sequence: TGTGCCAGCAGTTCCCTCTTAGAAGTGAGGGAAAAACTGTTTTTT.

J is TRBJ2-3 and V is TRBV28; 9 positions agree with TRBD2. The V and J ends lost 7 bases and 14 bases, in that order; junction bases with no gene match: 19. CDR3 length: 15 residues. Looked up from germline, CDR1 is MDHEN and CDR2 is SYDVKM. CDR3 nucleotides: TGTGCCAGCACCCCTAACCTCCTAGCGGGGAACCGGGGGTATTTT. As protein: CASTPNLLAGNRGYF.

The genes are TRBV14 and TRBJ2-7, with a possible D match to TRBD2 (6 bases). Trimming cost V 2 bases and J 7 bases, with 15 bases left between them. Germline loops: CDR1 SGHDN, CDR2 FVKESK. The CDR3 is 14 residues long. The CDR3 coding sequence is TGTGCCAGCAGCCAATGGGCAACGGAGGGGGAGCAGTACTTC. Amino acids: CASSQWATEGEQYF.

The chain employs TRBV5-1 and TRBJ1-2; 10 nucleotides agree with TRBD1. CDR1 and CDR2 (germline): SGHRS, YFSETQ. The CDR3 consists of 14 residues. V shed 7 bases and J 5 bases; nucleotides not matched to a gene: 8. CDR3 protein: CASRPGQGRYGYTF. The DNA for the CDR3 is TGCGCCAGCCGCCCGGGACAGGGGCGGTATGGCTACACCTTC.

The chain recombines TRBV6-6 with TRBJ2-2, with D possibly TRBD1 on 7 matching bases. Looked up from germline, CDR1 is MNHNY and CDR2 is SVGAGI (reference sequence). The CDR3 consists of 14 residues. Trimming stripped 6 bases from V and 7 bases from J, with 15 bases between. CDR3 region: CASRDRGRGGELFF. CDR3 DNA sequence: TGTGCCAGCAGAGATAGGGGGCGGGGCGGGGAGCTGTTTTTT.

The rearrangement joins TRBV7-2 to TRBJ2-3, with a possible D match to TRBD2 (6 bases). The CDR3 has 15 residues. Germline assignment: CDR1 SGHTA and CDR2 FQGNSA. V gave up 4 bases and J gave up 0 bases, with 11 bases separating them. CDR3 protein: CASSSRRGSTDTQYF. The CDR3 region has the DNA TGTGCCAGCAGCTCACGGAGGGGCAGCACAGATACGCAGTATTTT.

This sequence joins TRBV4-2 and TRBJ1-3, with D uncertain. Germline V CDR1 and CDR2: LGHNA, YNFKEQ. The CDR3 has 14 residues. The germline V and J ends were trimmed by 0 bases and 4 bases, with 7 bases remaining between them. This CDR3 reads CASSQDLVGNTIYF. As DNA, the CDR3 is TGTGCCAGCAGCCAAGACCTAGTGGGAAACACCATATATTTT.

The V gene is TRBV19, the J gene TRBJ2-2; 8 bases align to TRBD2. Germline V gives CDR1 LNHDA, CDR2 SQIVND (reference sequence). The CDR3 length is 16 residues. With 0 bases clipped from V and 6 bases from J, the junction kept 6 bases outside the gene matches. DNA of the CDR3: TGTGCCAGTAGTATAGATGCGGGGGGAGAGGCCGGGGAGCTGTTTTTT. This encodes CASSIDAGGEAGELFF. Full variable domain (outside the CDR3, taken from reference TRBV19 and TRBJ2-2): DGGITQSPKYLFRKEGQNVTLSCEQNLNHDAMYWYRQDPGQGLRLIYYSQIVNDFQKGDIAEGYSVSREKKESFPLTVTSAQKNPTAFYLCASSIDAGGEAGELFFGEGSRLTVL.

This rearrangement joins TRBV24-1 to TRBJ1-5; tentative D call: TRBD1 (5 bases). V lost 2 bases, J lost 2 bases, and 9 bases lay in between. The germline V gene has CDR1 KGHDR and CDR2 SFDVKD. The CDR3 spans 15 residues. This CDR3 is CATSDSGRRNQPQHF. CDR3 DNA: TGTGCCACCAGTGATTCAGGGAGGCGCAATCAGCCCCAGCATTTT.

The V gene is TRBV12-5, the J gene TRBJ2-5, with 7 bases identical to TRBD2. In germline, CDR1 is LGHNT, CDR2 FRNRAP. This CDR3 spans 13 amino acids. Losses at the gene ends were 7 bases for V and 5 bases for J; bases not matched to a gene: 7. The CDR3 here is CASAPPAGETQYF. CDR3 nucleotides: TGTGCTAGTGCTCCACCAGCGGGGGAGACCCAGTACTTC.

V and J are TRBV10-3 and TRBJ2-7; TRBD2 might be the D (6 bases). Germline V gene sequence: CDR1 ENHRY, CDR2 SYGVKD. V lost 10 bases and J lost 5, with 15 bases in between. This CDR3 comprises 12 residues. CDR3 amino acids: CATEDGRHEQYF. Written as DNA, the CDR3 is TGTGCCACCGAGGACGGGAGACACGAGCAGTACTTC.

The V and J genes are TRBV27 and TRBJ1-4, with a tentative D call TRBD1 (6 bases). This CDR3 is 15 amino acids long. Trimming took 6 bases from V and 3 from J, leaving 14 bases between them. Per germline, CDR1 MNHEY and CDR2 SMNVEV (reference sequence). CDR3 sequence: CASRGLDRPNEKLFF. Written as DNA, the CDR3 is TGTGCCAGCAGGGGGCTGGACAGACCTAATGAAAAACTGTTTTTT.

The chain recombines TRBV27 with TRBJ2-7, with a weak D call TRBD1 (6 bases). Looked up from germline, CDR1 is MNHEY and CDR2 is SMNVEV (reference sequence). The CDR3 runs to 16 residues. The V end was cut by 5 bases, the J end by 0 bases, with 17 bases between. For the CDR3, the DNA is TGTGCCAGCAGTCCCCCCGGGACAAAGGGCTCCTACGAGCAGTACTTC. It yields the protein CASSPPGTKGSYEQYF.

This chain joins TRBV27 and TRBJ2-1, with TRBD2 as a possible D gene (5 bases). Germline CDR1 reads MNHEY; CDR2 reads SMNVEV (reference sequence). The CDR3 totals 15 residues. V lost 5 bases and J 5 bases, leaving 16 bases between the germline ends. CDR3 coding DNA: TGTGCCAGCAGTCCCATTCCGACTAACAACAATGAGCAGTTCTTC. It translates to CASSPIPTNNNEQFF.

V is TRBV6-5 and J is TRBJ1-4, with 7 bases identical to TRBD1. This CDR3 region has 15 residues. Germline V gene sequence: CDR1 MNHEY, CDR2 SVGAGI. The J segment lost 4 bases and the V segment lost 3 bases, leaving 5 bases of the junction unmatched. CDR3 coding DNA: TGTGCCAGCAGTTATGGGGACAGCCATAATGAAAAACTGTTTTTT. Residues: CASSYGDSHNEKLFF.

V is TRBV13 and J is TRBJ1-3; the D is unclear. Germline loops: CDR1 PRHDT, CDR2 FYEKMQ (reference sequence). Trimming took 1 base from V and 4 from J, leaving 11 bases between them. The CDR3 is 15 residues long. The CDR3 spells CASSLDEAHGNTIYF. DNA for the CDR3: TGTGCCAGCAGCTTAGATGAGGCTCACGGAAACACCATATATTTT.

The rearrangement uses TRBV28 and TRBJ1-6; no clear D. V was shortened by 5 bases and J by 0 bases, with 11 bases between the two germline ends. CDR1 and CDR2 (germline): MDHEN, SYDVKM. CDR3 size: 16 residues. The CDR3 nucleotides read TGTGCCAGCAGTACCAGTGTTCTCTCCTATAATTCACCCCTCCACTTT. The encoded protein is CASSTSVLSYNSPLHF.

The chain's CDR3 is CASRLAGGGDTQYF. The CDR3 DNA sequence: TGCGCCAGCAGACTAGCGGGAGGGGGTGATACGCAGTATTTT. This chain connects TRBV10-2 to TRBJ2-3, with 13 bases that match TRBD2. Germline-derived CDR1 and CDR2 are WSHSY and SAAADI. CDR3 size: 14 residues. V was pared by 6 bases and J by 6 bases, with 3 bases of the junction left unmatched.

This chain links TRBV2 with TRBJ1-6; D is uncertain. V was trimmed by 4 bases and J by 6 bases, leaving 7 bases between them. Per the germline V gene, CDR1 is SNHLY and CDR2 is FYNNEI. The CDR3 consists of 13 residues. The CDR3 DNA sequence: TGTGCCAGCAGTGGTCAGTCTAATTCACCCCTCCACTTT. It is translated as CASSGQSNSPLHF.